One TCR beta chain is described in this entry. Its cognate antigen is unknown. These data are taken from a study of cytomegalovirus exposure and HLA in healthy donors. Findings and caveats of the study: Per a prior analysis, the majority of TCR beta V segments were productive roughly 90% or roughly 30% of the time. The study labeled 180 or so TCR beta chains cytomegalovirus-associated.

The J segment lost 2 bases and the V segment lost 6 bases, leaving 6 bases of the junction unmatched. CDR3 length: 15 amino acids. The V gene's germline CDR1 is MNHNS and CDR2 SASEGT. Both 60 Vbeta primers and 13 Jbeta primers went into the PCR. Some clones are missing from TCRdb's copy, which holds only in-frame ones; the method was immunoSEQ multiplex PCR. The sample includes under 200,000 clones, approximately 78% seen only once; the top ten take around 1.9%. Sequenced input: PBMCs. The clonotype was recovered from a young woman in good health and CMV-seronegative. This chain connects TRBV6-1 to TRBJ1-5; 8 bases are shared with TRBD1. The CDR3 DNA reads TGTGCCAGCAGGAAGGCGGACAGGGGCAATCAGCCCCAGCATTTT. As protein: CASRKADRGNQPQHF.